This T cell receptor beta chain appears in the sequencing data of a study of T cell repertoires in cytomegalovirus infection. Background on the study: The public TCR beta signatures pointed to both CMV infection and matching HLA type.

In TCRdb, the reads were re-called with MiXCR into one record per CDR3 protein. The profile shows under 300,000 distinct CDR3 sequences, over 15% of them singletons. The length of the CDR3 is 17 residues. Germline V lookup: CDR1 SGHVS, CDR2 FQNEAQ. Trimming left V 0 bases short and J 0 bases short, with 13 bases between. This clonotype was seen many times. Its cognate antigen is unknown. Study observations and caveats: In two of eight donors, the top clonotype was HLA-C-restricted CMV-specific.

Sequencing input: CD8+ T cells from PBMCs. The V and J genes are TRBV7-8 and TRBJ2-3, with D possibly being TRBD2 (5 bases). The sequence was obtained from a human donor in good health (CMV status not recorded). Some clones in this sample may be carry-over from other donors' samples. CDR3 in amino acids: CASSLALAKTSTDTQYF. The CDR3 DNA follows: TGTGCCAGCAGCTTAGCTCTAGCCAAGACTAGCACAGATACGCAGTATTTT.